Listed here are 17 T cell receptor beta chains from one sample, sequenced in a study of blood T cells in healthy people across ages. Using a J-beta primer mix together with a sample-barcoded 5' primer, a second PCR was run for about 6 to 11 cycles. TCRdb itself ran the 5' RACE reads through MiXCR, one entry per CDR3 protein. The table has some 550,000 distinct CDR3 sequences, less than 60% seen once. The sample consisted of blood. These receptors all stem from an elderly man in good health.

V usage is TRBV7-6 and J usage is TRBJ2-3; 8 bases are a match to TRBD1. Germline trimming cut 5 bases from V and 4 bases from J; bases unmatched to any gene: 14. There are 17 residues in the CDR3. Germline V lookup: CDR1 SGHVS, CDR2 FNYEAQ. The CDR3 loop is CASSLLVGGRGPDTQYF. The CDR3 DNA reads TGTGCCAGCAGCCTACTCGTGGGGGGCAGGGGGCCAGATACGCAGTATTTT.

This clonotype was found a few times. This sequence joins TRBV29-1 and TRBJ2-5; 7 bases map to TRBD2. The CDR3 sequence is 13 residues long. Germline V gene sequence: CDR1 SQVTM, CDR2 ANQGSEA. Trimming at V came to 3 bases and at J to 2 bases, leaving 3 bases not matched to a gene. CDR3 bases: TGCAGCGTTGAGGGGGGGGGGCAAGAGACCCAGTACTTC. Translated, it gives CSVEGGGQETQYF.

The chain is built from TRBV6-5 and TRBJ2-1; 12 nucleotides align to TRBD2. V was clipped by 0 bases and J by 9 bases; unmatched bases: 12. The CDR3 loop spans 18 amino acids. Looked up from germline, CDR1 is MNHEY and CDR2 is SVGAGI. The CDR3 nucleotides are TGTGCCAGCAGTTACTCGCTAGCGGGGGGGCAACCGAGGGGTGAGCAGTTCTTC. This encodes CASSYSLAGGQPRGEQFF.

V and J are TRBV11-2 and TRBJ2-7, with 8 bases matching TRBD2. The V segment lost 9 bases and the J segment 12 bases; nucleotides outside the gene matches: 22. CDR1 is SGHAT, CDR2 FQNNGV, per germline. The CDR3 has 15 amino acids. The CDR3 spells CASRGGAGDGETLYF. The CDR3 DNA reads as TGTGCCAGTCGCGGAGGAGCGGGAGATGGAGAGACCCTGTACTTC.

The rearrangement uses TRBV12-3 or TRBV12-4 and TRBJ2-4; the match to TRBD2 covers 14 bases. The DNA matches TRBJ2-5 better at its end, which makes the J call doubtful. The CDR3 runs to 16 residues. CDR3 bases: TGTGCCAGCAGTTTGGGGACTAGCGGGGGCCCTGGGACCCAGTACTTC. Its translation is CASSLGTSGGPGTQYF.

This chain uses TRBV28 with TRBJ2-1, with 9 bases matching TRBD2. Looked up from germline, CDR1 is MDHEN and CDR2 is SYDVKM. The CDR3 loop spans 16 amino acids. V lost 5 bases to trimming and J lost 6 bases; unmatched junction nucleotides: 11. The CDR3 DNA follows: TGTGCCAGCAGTACACATGGCGGGAGGGCCCTCAATGAGCAGTTCTTC. Translated, it gives CASSTHGGRALNEQFF.

As DNA, the CDR3 is TGCAGTGCTAGGAGGGACAGGTCGTCCGAGCAGTACTTC. Amino acid sequence: CSARRDRSSEQYF. The V gene is TRBV20-1, the J gene TRBJ2-5; 8 bases fit TRBD1. The J call may not be correct, given that the DNA end is closer to TRBJ2-7. This CDR3 region has 13 residues. CDR1 is DFQATT and CDR2 is SNEGSKA in the germline V gene (reference sequence).

With regard to this clonotype: Compared with germline, one end of the junction differs, possibly owing to a read error. The chain joins TRBV11-1 to TRBJ2-7, with 9 positions matching TRBD1. The CDR3 sequence is 14 residues long. CDR1 is SGHAT, CDR2 FQDESV, per germline (reference sequence). The DNA for the CDR3 is TGTGCCGGCAGTCGTCCGGGACAGGGTTGGGAGCAGTACTTC. Protein product: CAGSRPGQGWEQYF.

The rearrangement links TRBV7-2 to TRBJ1-1; D not resolved. This CDR3 is 14 amino acids long. The germline gives CDR1 SGHTA, CDR2 FQGNSA. V dropped 2 bases and J dropped 0 bases, with 7 bases sitting between them. As DNA, the CDR3 is TGTGCCAGCAGCTTAAACCGACTGAACACTGAAGCTTTCTTT. As protein: CASSLNRLNTEAFF.

This chain uses TRBV28 with TRBJ2-7; D gene unclear. CDR1 is MDHEN and CDR2 is SYDVKM in the germline V gene. Deletions cut 7 bases from V and 7 bases from J, with 14 bases between. The CDR3 sequence is 12 residues long. CDR3 nucleotides: TGTGCCAGCAACCTCCCCCTCCGGGAGCAGTACTTC. Translating gives CASNLPLREQYF.

This clonotype was observed a single time. Compared with germline, one end of the junction differs, possibly owing to a read error. CDR3 coding DNA: TGTGCCAGCAGCACTAGCGGGAGCTCCTACGAGCGGTACTTC. Protein: CASSTSGSSYERYF. The rearrangement links TRBV7-2 to TRBJ2-7; 11 bases align to TRBD2. Per the germline V gene, CDR1 is SGHTA and CDR2 is FQGNSA. This CDR3 region has 14 residues.

The V and J genes are TRBV5-1 and TRBJ1-6; the D gene is possibly TRBD1 (6 bases). V lost 4 bases to trimming and J lost 5 bases, with 10 bases between them. Germline CDR1 is SGHRS and CDR2 is YFSETQ. This CDR3 contains 14 residues. CDR3 loop: CASSADSNNSPLHF. Here the CDR3 DNA reads TGCGCCAGCAGCGCGGACAGCAATAATTCACCCCTCCACTTT.

Remarks on this clonotype: One end of the junction fails to match germline, which may point to a read error. The genes are TRBV4-2 and TRBJ2-1; D not resolved. The CDR3 runs 15 residues. Germline V gene sequence: CDR1 LGHNA, CDR2 YNFKEQ. The CDR3 DNA reads as TGTGCCAGCAACCAAGTTGGGCAGGACTACAATGAGCAGTTCTTC. Translating it yields CASNQVGQDYNEQFF.

CDR3 amino acids: CSARDLTGLQHEQYF. The DNA of the CDR3 is TGCAGTGCTAGAGACCTGACCGGACTGCAGCATGAGCAGTACTTC. The chain is built from TRBV20-1 and TRBJ2-4; TRBD2 is a possible D gene (5 bases). The CDR3 covers 15 residues. CDR1 and CDR2 from the germline V gene are DFQATT and SNEGSKA (reference sequence). V was clipped by 0 bases and J by 13 bases, with 22 bases between them.

V is TRBV15 and J is TRBJ2-3; D remains ambiguous. Germline V gives CDR1 LNHNV, CDR2 YYDKDF (reference sequence). V lost 2 bases, J lost 0 bases, and 12 bases lay in between. This CDR3 has 16 residues. The CDR3 DNA reads TGTGCCACCAGCAGATCGAGCGCCACGAGCACAGATACGCAGTATTTT. Residues: CATSRSSATSTDTQYF.

V usage is TRBV7-2 and J usage is TRBJ2-1; 7 bases fit TRBD2. J lost 6 bases, V lost 6 bases, and 14 bases had no gene match. Per germline, CDR1 SGHTA and CDR2 FQGNSA. This CDR3 has 16 amino acids. The CDR3 spells CASSRDVYTGGNEQFF. CDR3 coding DNA: TGTGCCAGCAGTCGGGACGTTTATACGGGAGGCAATGAGCAGTTCTTC.

This clonotype appeared once. The V and J genes are TRBV6-5 and TRBJ1-1, with TRBD1 identical over 8 bases. The CDR3 spans 15 residues. The germline gives CDR1 MNHEY, CDR2 SVGAGI. V lost 6 bases to trimming and J lost 1 base; unmatched junction nucleotides: 7. The CDR3 here is CASSLTGGPNTEAFF. The CDR3 bases are TGTGCCAGCAGCCTTACAGGGGGTCCGAACACTGAAGCTTTCTTT.